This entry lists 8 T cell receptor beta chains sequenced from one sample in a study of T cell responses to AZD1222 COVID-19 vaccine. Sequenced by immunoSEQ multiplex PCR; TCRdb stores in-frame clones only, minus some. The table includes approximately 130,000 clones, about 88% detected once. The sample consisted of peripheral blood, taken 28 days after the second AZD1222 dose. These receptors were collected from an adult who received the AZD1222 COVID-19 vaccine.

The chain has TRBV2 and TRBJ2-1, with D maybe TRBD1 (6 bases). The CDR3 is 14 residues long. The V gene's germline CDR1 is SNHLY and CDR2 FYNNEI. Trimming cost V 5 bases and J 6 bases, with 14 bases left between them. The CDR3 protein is CASSILRQVNEQFF. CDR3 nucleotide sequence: TGTGCCAGCAGTATTCTCCGACAGGTCAATGAGCAGTTCTTC.

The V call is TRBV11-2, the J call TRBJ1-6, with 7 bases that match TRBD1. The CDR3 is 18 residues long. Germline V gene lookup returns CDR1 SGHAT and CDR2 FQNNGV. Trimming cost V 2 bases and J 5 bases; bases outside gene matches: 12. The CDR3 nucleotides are TGTGCCAGCAGCTTATCGACCTTCCCCGGGACAGATAATTCACCCCTCCACTTT. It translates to CASSLSTFPGTDNSPLHF.

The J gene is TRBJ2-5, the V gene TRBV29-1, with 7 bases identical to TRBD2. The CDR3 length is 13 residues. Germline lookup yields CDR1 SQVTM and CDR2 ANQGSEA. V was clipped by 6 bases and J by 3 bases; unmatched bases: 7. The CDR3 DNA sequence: TGCAGCGTGGGCCGGGAGGAAAAAGAGACCCAGTACTTC. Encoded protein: CSVGREEKETQYF.

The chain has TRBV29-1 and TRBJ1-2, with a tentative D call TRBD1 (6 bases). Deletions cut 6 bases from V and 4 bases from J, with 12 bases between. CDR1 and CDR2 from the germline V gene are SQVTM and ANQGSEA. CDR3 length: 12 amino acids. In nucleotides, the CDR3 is TGCAGCGTCGCAGGGGACTTCTATGGCTACACCTTC. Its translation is CSVAGDFYGYTF.

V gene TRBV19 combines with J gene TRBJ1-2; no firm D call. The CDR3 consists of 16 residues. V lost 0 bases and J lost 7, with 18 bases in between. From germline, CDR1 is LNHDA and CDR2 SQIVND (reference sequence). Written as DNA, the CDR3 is TGTGCCAGTAGTATAGATCATCAGACTCACTCCATTGGCTACACCTTC. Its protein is CASSIDHQTHSIGYTF.

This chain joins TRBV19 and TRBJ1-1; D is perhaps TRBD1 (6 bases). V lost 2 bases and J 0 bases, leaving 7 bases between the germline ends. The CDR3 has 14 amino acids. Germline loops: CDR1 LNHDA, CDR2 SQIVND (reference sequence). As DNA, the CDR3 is TGTGCCAGTAGTATAACAGGGATGAACACTGAAGCTTTCTTT. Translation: CASSITGMNTEAFF.

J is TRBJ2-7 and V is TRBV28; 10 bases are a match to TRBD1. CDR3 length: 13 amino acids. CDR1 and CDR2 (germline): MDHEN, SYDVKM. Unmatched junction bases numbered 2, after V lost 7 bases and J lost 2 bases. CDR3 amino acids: CASTGQGAYEQYF. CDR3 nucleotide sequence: TGTGCCAGCACTGGACAGGGGGCCTACGAGCAGTACTTC.

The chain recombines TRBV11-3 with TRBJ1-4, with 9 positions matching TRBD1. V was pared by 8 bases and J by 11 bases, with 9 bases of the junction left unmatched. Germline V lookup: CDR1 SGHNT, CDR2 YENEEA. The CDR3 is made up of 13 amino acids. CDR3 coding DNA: TGTGCCAGCTCGAGGACAGGGGAGGAGAAACTGTTTTTT. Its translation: CASSRTGEEKLFF.